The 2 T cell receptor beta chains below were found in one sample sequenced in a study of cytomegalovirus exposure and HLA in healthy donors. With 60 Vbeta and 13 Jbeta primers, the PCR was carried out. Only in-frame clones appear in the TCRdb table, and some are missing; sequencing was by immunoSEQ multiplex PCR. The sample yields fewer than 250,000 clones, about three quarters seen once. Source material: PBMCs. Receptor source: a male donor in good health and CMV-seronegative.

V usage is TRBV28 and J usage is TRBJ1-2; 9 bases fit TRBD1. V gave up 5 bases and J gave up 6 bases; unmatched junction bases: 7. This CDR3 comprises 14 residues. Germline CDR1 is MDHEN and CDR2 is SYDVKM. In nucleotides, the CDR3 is TGTGCCAGCAGTCCTGGACAGGGGTGGAATGGCTACACCTTC. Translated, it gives CASSPGQGWNGYTF.

The CDR3 loop reads CASSLVVEFPYEQYF. The CDR3 DNA reads as TGCGCCAGCAGCTTGGTTGTAGAGTTTCCCTACGAGCAGTACTTC. The rearrangement links TRBV5-1 to TRBJ2-7; D is unclear. The CDR3 is made up of 15 amino acids. Trimming took 0 bases from V and 2 from J, leaving 12 bases between them. Germline lookup yields CDR1 SGHRS and CDR2 YFSETQ. The variable domain in full, with the rest retrieved from reference TRBV5-1 and TRBJ2-7, is KAGVTQTPRYLIKTRGQQVTLSCSPISGHRSVSWYQQTPGQGLQFLFEYFSETQRNKGNFPGRFSGRQFSNSRSEMNVSTLELGDSALYLCASSLVVEFPYEQYFGPGTRLTVT.